This T cell receptor beta chain comes out of a study of blood T cell repertoires in COVID-19. Study details: The samples span acute and convalescent COVID-19 from the United States, Italy and Spain. From T cells, B-cell-depleted T cells, or PBMCs came the material, which was cDNA or gDNA.

In the original workflow: Reference gene primer amplification gave nucleated cell count estimates. Using immunoSEQ multiplex PCR, the repertoire was profiled, and TCRdb retains in-frame clones only, with some absent. For V, J and clone size, that table is used; D and trimming come from the DNA. The data show approximately 220,000 clones, 85% seen once. Germline-derived CDR1 and CDR2 are SQVTM and ANQGSEA. The length of the CDR3 is 13 residues. V lost 3 bases to trimming and J lost 6 bases, with 14 bases between them. This chain connects TRBV29-1 to TRBJ1-1, with a weak D call TRBD1 (5 bases). Sequences were obtained from peripheral blood. This clonotype was obtained from a man aged 50 to 59 who had recovered from COVID-19. The CDR3 bases are TGCAGCGTTGAGGGGCGGGGACGCGCTGAAGCTTTCTTT. As protein: CSVEGRGRAEAFF.